The 30 T cell receptor beta chains reported below all come from one sample, sequenced in a study of radiation and T cells in renal cell carcinoma. The assay was immunoSEQ multiplex PCR, and TCRdb's table has in-frame clones only and misses some. The sample contains roughly 100,000 clones, approximately 80% of which appear only once. This sample's time point: blood 4 weeks post-SBRT, at nephrectomy. Treatment indicated: 15 Gy SBRT to primary tumor, nephrectomy 4 weeks later. Material: blood, obtained from a patient whose treatment included radiotherapy and nephrectomy. All receptors come from a man between 60 and 75 years old with renal cell carcinoma.

The gene calls are TRBV27 and TRBJ2-3, with a weak D call TRBD1 (6 bases). This CDR3 has 16 amino acids. Germline loops: CDR1 MNHEY, CDR2 SMNVEV (reference sequence). V lost 0 bases, J lost 3 bases, and 13 bases lay in between. The CDR3 bases are TGTGCCAGCAGTTTATCCAGGGGCCCCCCGACAGATACGCAGTATTTT. Amino acid sequence: CASSLSRGPPTDTQYF.

The J gene is TRBJ1-1, the V gene TRBV9; 8 bases line up with TRBD1. CDR1 and CDR2 from the germline V gene are SGDLS and YYNGEE. V gave up 4 bases and J gave up 1 base; unmatched junction bases: 9. The CDR3 is made up of 16 amino acids. CDR3 amino acids: CASSNGDRRPNTEAFF. The CDR3 DNA is TGTGCCAGCAGCAATGGGGACAGGAGACCGAACACTGAAGCTTTCTTT.

The rearrangement links TRBV2 to TRBJ2-3; TRBD1 agrees at 7 bases. This CDR3 comprises 15 residues. The junction had 9 bases not matched to a gene; V was cut back by 7 bases and J by 2 bases. The germline V gene encodes CDR1 SNHLY and CDR2 FYNNEI. In DNA, the CDR3 is TGTGCCAGCAATAGGGACAGCCCTGTCACAGATACGCAGTATTTT. It translates to CASNRDSPVTDTQYF.

This chain joins TRBV6-1 and TRBJ2-7; D tentatively reads TRBD1 or TRBD2 (5 bases each). Germline CDR1 is MNHNS and CDR2 is SASEGT. This CDR3 is built from 14 residues. Between the trimmed V and J ends, which lost 4 bases and 2 bases, there was a span of 12 bases. The CDR3 nucleotides are TGTGCCAGCAGTGTGCTCTCGGGGCCCTACGAGCAGTACTTC. It specifies CASSVLSGPYEQYF.

V is TRBV6-1 and J is TRBJ1-1, with D uncertain. Germline V gives CDR1 MNHNS, CDR2 SASEGT. Between the trimmed V and J ends, which lost 5 bases and 5 bases, there was a span of 12 bases. CDR3 length: 13 amino acids. The CDR3 region has the DNA TGTGCCAGCAGTCCCGGGTTGGAGACTGAAGCTTTCTTT. It encodes CASSPGLETEAFF.

The chain is built from TRBV7-2 and TRBJ2-2, with 10 bases matching TRBD2. There are 15 residues in the CDR3. Trimming removed 4 bases from V and 5 bases from J; junction bases left unmatched: 4. The germline CDR1 and CDR2 sequences are SGHTA and FQGNSA. In DNA form, the CDR3 reads TGTGCCAGCAGCTCAATAGCGGGAGGTACCGGGGAGCTGTTTTTT. It translates to CASSSIAGGTGELFF.

The DNA for the CDR3 is TGTGCCAGCAGCCCGAGGGGAACTGAAGCTTTCTTT. This sequence encodes CASSPRGTEAFF. This rearrangement joins TRBV5-4 to TRBJ1-1, with D perhaps TRBD1 (5 bases). Germline assignment: CDR1 SGHNT and CDR2 YYREEE (reference sequence). The V gene lost 4 bases and the J gene lost 5 bases, with 9 bases spanning the gap. The CDR3 consists of 12 residues.

The V and J genes are TRBV2 and TRBJ2-1; 7 positions agree with TRBD2. The CDR3 contains 14 residues. V dropped 4 bases and J dropped 5; count of bases not matched to a gene: 5. Germline V lookup: CDR1 SNHLY, CDR2 FYNNEI. The CDR3 here is CASSGWGGNNEQFF. In DNA, the CDR3 is TGTGCCAGCAGTGGGTGGGGGGGTAACAATGAGCAGTTCTTC.

The J gene is TRBJ2-3, the V gene TRBV11-2; no clear D gene. CDR3 length: 15 amino acids. CDR1 is SGHAT, CDR2 FQNNGV, per germline. V lost 1 base and J 8 bases, leaving 16 bases between the germline ends. The CDR3 nucleotides are TGTGCCAGCAGCTTAGCGCCGGGCCCAGCCGGTACGCAGTATTTT. Its protein is CASSLAPGPAGTQYF.

This chain joins TRBV5-6 and TRBJ1-4; D is uncertain. V gave up 2 bases and J gave up 6 bases, with 14 bases separating them. CDR1 SGHDT and CDR2 YYEEEE come from the germline V gene. This CDR3 region has 15 residues. CDR3 sequence: CASSFLAREDEKLFF. The CDR3 bases are TGTGCCAGCAGCTTTTTGGCTAGGGAGGATGAAAAACTGTTTTTT. The full variable domain, rest sourced from reference TRBV5-6 and TRBJ1-4, is DAGVTQSPTHLIKTRGQQVTLRCSPKSGHDTVSWYQQALGQGPQFIFQYYEEEERQRGNFPDRFSGHQFPNYSSELNVNALLLGDSALYLCASSFLAREDEKLFFGSGTQLSVL.

The rearrangement uses TRBV5-6 and TRBJ2-2; a weak D match, TRBD1 (6 bases). The V gene lost 3 bases and the J gene lost 1 base, with 13 bases spanning the gap. CDR1 SGHDT and CDR2 YYEEEE come from the germline V gene. The CDR3 totals 16 residues. The CDR3 coding sequence is TGTGCCAGCAGCTACAGGGATTGGGTGAACACCGGGGAGCTGTTTTTT. This sequence encodes CASSYRDWVNTGELFF.

V gene TRBV28 combines with J gene TRBJ2-3; no clear D. The germline V and J ends were trimmed by 7 bases and 2 bases, with 10 bases remaining between them. The CDR3 loop spans 13 amino acids. Per the germline V gene, CDR1 is MDHEN and CDR2 is SYDVKM. CDR3 sequence (DNA): TGTGCCAGCAATCCTCAAATCACAGATACGCAGTATTTT. Protein: CASNPQITDTQYF.

The chain joins TRBV2 to TRBJ1-2, with D tentatively TRBD1 (6 bases). V dropped 6 bases and J dropped 4 bases, with 12 bases sitting between them. The CDR3 has 13 residues. Germline CDR1 and CDR2: SNHLY and FYNNEI. CDR3 protein: CASSEQGFYGYTF. CDR3 coding DNA: TGTGCCAGCAGCGAACAGGGTTTCTATGGCTACACCTTC. The entire variable domain, with the rest obtained from reference TRBV2 and TRBJ1-2, is as follows: EPEVTQTPSHQVTQMGQEVILRCVPISNHLYFYWYRQILGQKVEFLVSFYNNEISEKSEIFDDQFSVERPDGSNFTLKIRSTKLEDSAMYFCASSEQGFYGYTFGSGTRLTVV.

The chain joins TRBV5-4 to TRBJ2-1, with 8 bases that match TRBD2. CDR3 length: 15 residues. J lost 5 bases, V lost 1 base, and 5 bases had no gene match. Germline V gene sequence: CDR1 SGHNT, CDR2 YYREEE (reference sequence). CDR3 region: CASSLQAGVNNEQFF. As DNA, the CDR3 is TGTGCCAGCAGCTTGCAAGCGGGAGTCAACAATGAGCAGTTCTTC.

V usage is TRBV5-1 and J usage is TRBJ2-1; 8 bases are shared with TRBD2. In germline, CDR1 is SGHRS, CDR2 YFSETQ. This CDR3 contains 14 residues. Losses at the gene ends were 4 bases for V and 6 bases for J; bases not matched to a gene: 6. The CDR3 sequence: CASSLGTSGNEQFF. CDR3 in DNA: TGCGCCAGCAGCCTAGGGACTAGTGGCAATGAGCAGTTCTTC.

The rearrangement joins TRBV7-2 to TRBJ1-3; no clear D. V was shortened by 5 bases and J by 0 bases, with 14 bases between the two germline ends. This CDR3 has 16 amino acids. The germline V gene encodes CDR1 SGHTA and CDR2 FQGNSA. CDR3 in DNA: TGTGCCAGCAGCCCTAATCTACTAATCTCTGGAAACACCATATATTTT. It translates to CASSPNLLISGNTIYF.

The chain uses TRBV27 and TRBJ2-5; D unclear. The length of the CDR3 is 14 residues. Trimming took off 8 bases at V and 2 bases at J, with 15 bases between the two ends. Germline assignment: CDR1 MNHEY and CDR2 SMNVEV (reference sequence). CDR3 region: CASQAYGFQETQYF. Here the CDR3 DNA reads TGTGCCAGCCAAGCTTACGGGTTTCAAGAGACCCAGTACTTC.

The genes are TRBV4-3 and TRBJ2-7; TRBD1 agrees at 7 bases. Per germline, CDR1 LGHNA and CDR2 YSLEER. This CDR3 has 16 amino acids. The V gene end was trimmed by 5 bases and the J gene end by 1 base; junction bases not matched to a gene: 11. The CDR3 coding sequence is TGCGCCAGCAGCTCCGGGGTAGGACAGGATTCCTACGAGCAGTACTTC. It specifies CASSSGVGQDSYEQYF.

The chain combines TRBV27 with TRBJ2-3; no definite D call. CDR1 is MNHEY and CDR2 is SMNVEV in the germline V gene (reference sequence). V dropped 3 bases and J dropped 1 base, with 5 bases sitting between them. This CDR3 comprises 13 residues. CDR3 region: CASSLWGTDTQYF. The DNA of the CDR3 is TGTGCCAGCAGTTTGTGGGGCACAGATACGCAGTATTTT.

This clone came up once. This chain links TRBV12-5 with TRBJ2-2; 9 positions agree with TRBD2. J lost 1 base, V lost 0 bases, and 6 bases had no gene match. Germline loops: CDR1 LGHNT, CDR2 FRNRAP. The CDR3 has 18 residues. The CDR3 protein is CASGLVGAGGMNTGELFF. The CDR3 DNA reads as TGTGCTAGTGGTTTGGTTGGGGCGGGAGGGATGAACACCGGGGAGCTGTTTTTT.

This clone was seen a handful of times. The chain's CDR3 is CASSPLPGNTEAFF. Here the CDR3 DNA reads TGCGCCAGCAGCCCCCTCCCGGGGAACACTGAAGCTTTCTTT. V gene TRBV5-1 combines with J gene TRBJ1-1, with unresolved D. The V end was cut by 4 bases, the J end by 1 base, with 11 bases between. This CDR3 comprises 14 residues. Per the germline V gene, CDR1 is SGHRS and CDR2 is YFSETQ.

The chain is built from TRBV11-2 and TRBJ1-3; D not certain. Deletions cut 2 bases from V and 0 bases from J, with 8 bases between. Germline assignment: CDR1 SGHAT and CDR2 FQNNGV. The CDR3 covers 15 residues. DNA of the CDR3: TGTGCCAGCAGCTTAAGGGCCGACTCTGGAAACACCATATATTTT. Translating gives CASSLRADSGNTIYF.

The chain links TRBV13 to TRBJ1-4; D gene ambiguous. Between the trimmed V and J ends, which lost 5 bases and 6 bases, there was a span of 16 bases. The CDR3 has 15 residues. Germline V gives CDR1 PRHDT, CDR2 FYEKMQ (reference sequence). In DNA form, the CDR3 reads TGTGCCAGCAGCGCGCGCTCGGCAAAGGATGAAAAACTGTTTTTT. It codes for CASSARSAKDEKLFF. The entire variable domain, with the rest obtained from reference TRBV13 and TRBJ1-4, is as follows: AAGVIQSPRHLIKEKRETATLKCYPIPRHDTVYWYQQGPGQDPQFLISFYEKMQSDKGSIPDRFSAQQFSDYHSELNMSSLELGDSALYFCASSARSAKDEKLFFGSGTQLSVL.

The rearrangement uses TRBV28 and TRBJ2-3, with 10 bases identical to TRBD2. V trimming: 6 bases; J trimming: 6 bases; junction bases outside the gene matches: 6. The length of the CDR3 is 14 residues. Germline assignment: CDR1 MDHEN and CDR2 SYDVKM. CDR3 sequence reads: CASRGSGRGDTQYF. The CDR3 region has the DNA TGTGCCAGCAGGGGCAGCGGGAGGGGGGATACGCAGTATTTT.

The chain carries TRBV5-4 and TRBJ2-3; weak D call: TRBD1 (5 bases). This CDR3 has 15 amino acids. CDR1 and CDR2 (germline): SGHNT, YYREEE (reference sequence). V was pared by 4 bases and J by 0 bases, with 12 bases between. The CDR3 DNA follows: TGTGCCAGCAGCCTACAGGCGACTAGCACAGATACGCAGTATTTT. Protein: CASSLQATSTDTQYF.

The J gene is TRBJ2-7, the V gene TRBV29-1; perhaps TRBD2 as D (5 bases). The germline V and J ends were trimmed by 7 bases and 2 bases, with 15 bases remaining between them. The CDR3 is 13 amino acids. The germline V gene encodes CDR1 SQVTM and CDR2 ANQGSEA. CDR3 amino acids: CSAELEGTYEQYF. The CDR3 nucleotides are TGCAGCGCTGAGCTAGAGGGCACCTACGAGCAGTACTTC.

The chain uses TRBV6-6 and TRBJ2-7; possibly TRBD2 for D (5 bases). The CDR3 has 16 residues. Deletions cut 5 bases from V and 0 bases from J, with 17 bases between. Germline lookup yields CDR1 MNHNY and CDR2 SVGAGI (reference sequence). The CDR3, as DNA: TGTGCCAGCAGTGTGCCCCGCGGAGGTTCCTCCTACGAGCAGTACTTC. This translates into CASSVPRGGSSYEQYF.

This clone appeared a few times. The sample carries other DNA sequences with the same CDR3. This rearrangement joins TRBV5-4 to TRBJ1-1; D gene ambiguous. The V gene lost 0 bases and the J gene lost 0 bases, with 6 bases spanning the gap. This CDR3 region has 14 residues. CDR1 is SGHNT and CDR2 is YYREEE in the germline V gene (reference sequence). The CDR3 bases are TGTGCCAGCAGCTTGGGCGGCTTGAACACTGAAGCTTTCTTT. It yields the protein CASSLGGLNTEAFF.

On this clone: A junction boundary mismatches the germline segment, possibly from a read error. This chain links TRBV6-5 with TRBJ2-7; D gene ambiguous. This CDR3 is built from 11 residues. Germline CDR1 MNHEY, CDR2 SVGAGI. The CDR3 DNA follows: TGTGCCAACCTGCCCTCAAGGGTCCAGTGCTTC. This codes for CANLPSRVQCF.

The rearrangement uses TRBV6-6 and TRBJ1-6; unclear D gene. The CDR3 covers 11 residues. Germline V gene lookup returns CDR1 MNHNY and CDR2 SVGAGI (reference sequence). Trimming shortened V by 6 bases and J by 13 bases, and 10 bases separated the two germline ends. CDR3 in amino acids: CASSPLGPLHF. CDR3 DNA sequence: TGTGCCAGCAGCCCCTTGGGTCCCCTCCACTTT.